The present TCR beta chain was sequenced within a study of cytomegalovirus exposure and HLA in healthy donors. Study-wide points: Most TCR sequences were uncommon, yet certain public TCRs appeared in many donors. Excluded: some indistinguishable V segments such as TRBV6-2 and TRBV6-3. Using a false discovery rate of 0.05, a later analysis showed that 16,951 TCR beta sequences were associated with HLA alleles. Overall, roughly 150 TCR beta chains were annotated as cytomegalovirus-associated.

Points on this clone: Its antigen is undetermined.

CDR3 length: 15 residues. CDR1 is SEHNR, CDR2 FQNEAQ, per germline (reference sequence). V gave up 7 bases and J gave up 6 bases; unmatched junction bases: 15. Amplification used 60 Vbeta primers and 13 Jbeta primers. Libraries were prepared by immunoSEQ multiplex PCR; TCRdb keeps only in-frame clonotypes and omits some of them. Of over 150,000 clones in the sample, about 80% are singletons; the top ten hold around 4.5%. Specimen: PBMCs. The gene calls are TRBV7-9 and TRBJ2-7; 7 bases fit TRBD1. The TCR originated in a man between 25 and 39 years old in good health and CMV-seronegative. CDR3 DNA sequence: TGTGCCAGCACCTACCTACCGACAGGGTTAAGCGAGCAGTACTTC. Translating it yields CASTYLPTGLSEQYF.